The 8 T cell receptor beta chains below come from one sample, sequenced in a study of shared clonotypes between healthy human individuals (dated by TCRdb to about 2020). Receptor libraries were prepared by the immunoSEQ multiplex PCR assay. This is the immuneACCESS table as TCRdb keeps it, with only in-frame sequences that have V and J called. A part of the clones is gone; compared with another copy, unresolved V genes explain less than half, and the rest is unexplained. The sample table lists about 2 million clones, over 85% of them with a count of one. The ten largest clones add up to approximately 1.2% of the sample. For the CD8 naive samples, CD45RO-negative cells were positively selected for CCR7, yielding a CD45RA+CCR7+ population from which TemRA cells were excluded. Sequencing was done on a sample of naive CD8+ T cells sorted from blood. The label giving this sample's cell subset or site can be read as: CD45RA+CCR7+. The receptor source for this set is a man aged 18 to 30 in good health.

With respect to this clone: In the same sample, other DNA sequences code for this CDR3. The chain recombines TRBV5-4 with TRBJ2-7; no firm D call. Trimming pared 4 bases from V and 0 bases from J, leaving 8 bases between. Germline loops: CDR1 SGHNT, CDR2 YYREEE (reference sequence). The CDR3 loop spans 13 amino acids. CDR3 DNA sequence: TGTGCCAGCAGCCTCGGGTCCTCCTACGAGCAGTACTTC. This sequence encodes CASSLGSSYEQYF.

The chain uses TRBV6-4 and TRBJ1-2; D gene unclear. V was clipped by 1 base and J by 6 bases, with 9 bases between them. Germline V CDR1 and CDR2: MRHNA, SNTAGT. The CDR3 contains 13 residues. The CDR3 protein is CASSDYPADGYTF. Written as DNA, the CDR3 is TGTGCCAGCAGTGACTACCCAGCAGATGGCTACACCTTC.

This clone was observed a few times. V gene TRBV2 combines with J gene TRBJ1-1; 9 bases match TRBD1. Germline V gene lookup returns CDR1 SNHLY and CDR2 FYNNEI. The V segment lost 11 bases and the J segment 2 bases; nucleotides outside the gene matches: 6. This CDR3 has 13 amino acids. CDR3 amino acids: CAGTGFGNTEAFF. Here the CDR3 DNA reads TGTGCCGGGACAGGGTTTGGAAACACTGAAGCTTTCTTT.

This rearrangement joins TRBV6-1 to TRBJ2-7, with D possibly matching TRBD2 (6 bases). The CDR3 has 17 residues. CDR1 is MNHNS and CDR2 is SASEGT in the germline V gene. V lost 0 bases and J lost 1, with 16 bases in between. The CDR3 DNA sequence: TGTGCCAGCAGTGAAGCGGAGGGGTTATCGTTTTCCTACGAGCAGTACTTC. Translating it yields CASSEAEGLSFSYEQYF.

Comment on this clone: Distinct nucleotide sequences in the sample also encode this CDR3. The gene calls are TRBV27 and TRBJ2-7, with D possibly TRBD2 on 5 matching bases. The V and J ends lost 6 bases and 0 bases respectively, with 9 bases between them. The CDR3 length is 13 residues. CDR1 and CDR2 from the germline V gene are MNHEY and SMNVEV (reference sequence). The CDR3 nucleotides are TGTGCCAGCAGCCTTAGCGCCTCCTACGAGCAGTACTTC. This encodes CASSLSASYEQYF.

The J gene is TRBJ2-7, the V gene TRBV4-1; D is uncertain. V shed 0 bases and J shed 0 bases, with 18 bases lying between them. The germline CDR1 and CDR2 sequences are MGHRA and YSYEKL. The CDR3 has 18 residues. Here the CDR3 DNA reads TGCGCCAGCAGCCAAGAGCCCTCTTATGGGAAGGGCTCCTACGAGCAGTACTTC. Protein product: CASSQEPSYGKGSYEQYF.

Turning to this clone: Different DNA sequences within this sample yield the same CDR3. The chain uses TRBV9 and TRBJ2-3, with 11 nucleotides matching TRBD2. Trimming removed 0 bases from V and 0 bases from J; junction bases left unmatched: 0. This CDR3 has 16 amino acids. Germline values: CDR1 SGDLS, CDR2 YYNGEE. DNA for the CDR3: TGTGCCAGCAGCGTAGGGACTAGCGGGAGCACAGATACGCAGTATTTT. This encodes CASSVGTSGSTDTQYF.

The table lists this clone with a count of one. The genes are TRBV19 and TRBJ2-7; D gene unclear. Germline V gene data show CDR1 as LNHDA and CDR2 as SQIVND (reference sequence). V dropped 4 bases and J dropped 3 bases, with 7 bases sitting between them. The CDR3 loop spans 12 amino acids. The CDR3 spells CASSTDNYEQYF. CDR3 bases: TGTGCCAGTAGTACCGACAACTACGAGCAGTACTTC.